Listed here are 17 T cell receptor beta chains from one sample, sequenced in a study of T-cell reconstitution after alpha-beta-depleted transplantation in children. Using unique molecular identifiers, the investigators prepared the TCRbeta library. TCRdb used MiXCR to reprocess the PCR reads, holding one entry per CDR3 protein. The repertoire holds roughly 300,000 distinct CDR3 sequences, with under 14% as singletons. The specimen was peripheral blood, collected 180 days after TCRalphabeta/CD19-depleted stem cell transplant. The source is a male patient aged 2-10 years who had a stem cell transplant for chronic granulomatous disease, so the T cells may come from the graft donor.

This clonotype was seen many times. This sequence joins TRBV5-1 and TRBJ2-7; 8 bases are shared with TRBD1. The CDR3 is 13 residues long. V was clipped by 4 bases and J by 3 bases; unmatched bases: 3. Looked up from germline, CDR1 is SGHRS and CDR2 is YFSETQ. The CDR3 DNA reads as TGCGCCAGCAGCCGGGACAGGTTCTACGAGCAGTACTTC. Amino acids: CASSRDRFYEQYF.

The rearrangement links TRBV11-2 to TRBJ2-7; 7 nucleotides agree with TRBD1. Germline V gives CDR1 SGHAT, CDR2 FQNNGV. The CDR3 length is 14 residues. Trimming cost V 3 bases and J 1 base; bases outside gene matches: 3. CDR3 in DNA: TGTGCCAGCAGCTTTGACAGGGAGTCCTACGAGCAGTACTTC. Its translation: CASSFDRESYEQYF. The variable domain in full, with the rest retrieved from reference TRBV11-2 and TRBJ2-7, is EAGVAQSPRYKIIEKRQSVAFWCNPISGHATLYWYQQILGQGPKLLIQFQNNGVVDDSQLPKDRFSAERLKGVDSTLKIQPAKLEDSAVYLCASSFDRESYEQYFGPGTRLTVT.

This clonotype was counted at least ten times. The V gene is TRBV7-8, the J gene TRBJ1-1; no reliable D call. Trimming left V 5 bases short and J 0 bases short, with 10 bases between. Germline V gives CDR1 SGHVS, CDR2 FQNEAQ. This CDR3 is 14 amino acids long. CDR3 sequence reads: CASSPQRVNTEAFF. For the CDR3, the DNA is TGTGCCAGCAGCCCCCAGAGGGTGAACACTGAAGCTTTCTTT.

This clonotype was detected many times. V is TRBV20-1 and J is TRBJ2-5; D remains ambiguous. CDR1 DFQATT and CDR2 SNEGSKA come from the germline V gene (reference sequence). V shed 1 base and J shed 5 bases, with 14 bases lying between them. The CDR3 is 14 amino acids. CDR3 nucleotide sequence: TGCAGTGCTAGAGCCCCCCCTCCTGGGGAGACCCAGTACTTC. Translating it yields CSARAPPPGETQYF.

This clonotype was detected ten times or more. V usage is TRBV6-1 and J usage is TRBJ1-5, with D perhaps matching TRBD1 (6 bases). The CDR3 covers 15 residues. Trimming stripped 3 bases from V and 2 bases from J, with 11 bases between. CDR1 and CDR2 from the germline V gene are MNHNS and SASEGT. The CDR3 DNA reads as TGTGCCAGCAGTGATACAGGGCTTGGCAATCAGCCCCAGCATTTT. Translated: CASSDTGLGNQPQHF.

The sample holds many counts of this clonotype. This CDR3 reads CASRGYQETQYF. CDR3 DNA: TGCGCCAGCAGGGGGTACCAAGAGACCCAGTACTTC. This chain uses TRBV5-1 with TRBJ2-5; D gene uncertain. Between the trimmed V and J ends, which lost 5 bases and 0 bases, there was a span of 5 bases. This CDR3 comprises 12 residues. Germline V lookup: CDR1 SGHRS, CDR2 YFSETQ.

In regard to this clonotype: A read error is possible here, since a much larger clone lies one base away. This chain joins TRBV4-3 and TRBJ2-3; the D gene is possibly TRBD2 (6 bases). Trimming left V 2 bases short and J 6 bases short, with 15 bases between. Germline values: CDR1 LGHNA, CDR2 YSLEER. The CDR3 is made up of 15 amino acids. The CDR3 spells CASSQPGGHFDTQYF. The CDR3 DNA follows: TGCGCCAGCAGCCAACCCGGGGGTCATTTTGATACGCAGTATTTT.

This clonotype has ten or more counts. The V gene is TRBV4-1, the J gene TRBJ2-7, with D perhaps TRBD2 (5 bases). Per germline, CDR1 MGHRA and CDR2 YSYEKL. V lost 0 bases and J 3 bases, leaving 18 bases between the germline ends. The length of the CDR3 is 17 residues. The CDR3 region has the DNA TGCGCCAGCAGCCAAGACTTTCAAGTAGCGCAGTACTACGAGCAGTACTTC. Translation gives CASSQDFQVAQYYEQYF.

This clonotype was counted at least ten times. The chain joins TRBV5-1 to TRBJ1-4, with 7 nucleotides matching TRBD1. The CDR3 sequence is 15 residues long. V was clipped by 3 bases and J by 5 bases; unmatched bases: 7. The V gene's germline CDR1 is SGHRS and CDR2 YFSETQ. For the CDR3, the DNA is TGCGCCAGCAGCTCTGGGACAGACTTGAATGAAAAACTGTTTTTT. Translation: CASSSGTDLNEKLFF.

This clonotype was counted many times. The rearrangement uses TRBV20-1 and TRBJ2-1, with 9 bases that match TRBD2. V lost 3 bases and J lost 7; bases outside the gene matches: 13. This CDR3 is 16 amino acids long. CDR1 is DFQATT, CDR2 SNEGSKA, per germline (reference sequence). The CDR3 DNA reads TGCAGTGCTAGGTGGGGTGGCGGGGGGGCTGGGAATGAGCAGTTCTTC. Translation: CSARWGGGGAGNEQFF.

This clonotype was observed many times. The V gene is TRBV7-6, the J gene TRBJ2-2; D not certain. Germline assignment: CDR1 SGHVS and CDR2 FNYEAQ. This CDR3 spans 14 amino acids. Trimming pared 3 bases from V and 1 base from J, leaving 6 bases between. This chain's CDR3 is CASSFIGNTGELFF. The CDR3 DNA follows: TGTGCCAGCAGCTTTATAGGGAACACCGGGGAGCTGTTTTTT.

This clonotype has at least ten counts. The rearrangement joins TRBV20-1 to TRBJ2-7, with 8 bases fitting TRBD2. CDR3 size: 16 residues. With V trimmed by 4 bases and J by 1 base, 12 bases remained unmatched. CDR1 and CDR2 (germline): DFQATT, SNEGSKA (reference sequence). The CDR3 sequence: CSANDQGRGGSYEQYF. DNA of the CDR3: TGCAGTGCTAACGATCAAGGACGGGGGGGATCCTACGAGCAGTACTTC.

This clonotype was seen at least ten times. The CDR3 region is CASSPGLDTEAFF. Written as DNA, the CDR3 is TGCGCCAGCAGCCCCGGGCTGGACACTGAAGCTTTCTTT. The chain has TRBV4-3 and TRBJ1-1; D not resolved. Trimming shortened V by 4 bases and J by 3 bases, and 9 bases separated the two germline ends. The CDR3 is made up of 13 amino acids. Looked up from germline, CDR1 is LGHNA and CDR2 is YSLEER.

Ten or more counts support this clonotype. In DNA form, the CDR3 reads TGTGCCAGCAGTGTACTAGCGGGAGCTCAAGAGACCCAGTACTTC. Translating gives CASSVLAGAQETQYF. This chain joins TRBV6-1 and TRBJ2-5, with 11 bases fitting TRBD2. Per the germline V gene, CDR1 is MNHNS and CDR2 is SASEGT. The CDR3 is 15 amino acids. The V segment lost 4 bases and the J segment 2 bases; nucleotides outside the gene matches: 3.

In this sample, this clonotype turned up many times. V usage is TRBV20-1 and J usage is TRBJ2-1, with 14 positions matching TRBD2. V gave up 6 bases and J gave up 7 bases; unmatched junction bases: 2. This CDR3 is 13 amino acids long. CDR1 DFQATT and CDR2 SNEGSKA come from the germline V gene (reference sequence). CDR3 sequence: CSAGLAGVNEQFF. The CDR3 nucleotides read TGCAGTGCGGGACTAGCGGGAGTAAATGAGCAGTTCTTC.

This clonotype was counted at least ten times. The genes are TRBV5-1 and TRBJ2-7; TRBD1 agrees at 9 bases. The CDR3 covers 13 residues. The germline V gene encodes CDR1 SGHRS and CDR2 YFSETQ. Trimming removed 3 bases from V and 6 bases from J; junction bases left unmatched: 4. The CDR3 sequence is CASSWTGDGEQYF. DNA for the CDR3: TGCGCCAGCAGCTGGACAGGGGACGGCGAGCAGTACTTC.

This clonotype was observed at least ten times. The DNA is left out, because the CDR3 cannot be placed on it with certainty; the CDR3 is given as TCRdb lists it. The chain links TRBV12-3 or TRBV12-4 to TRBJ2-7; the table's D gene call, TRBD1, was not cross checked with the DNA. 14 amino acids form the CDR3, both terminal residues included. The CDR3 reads CASSSSGQFYEQYF.